This TCR beta chain was identified in a study of blood T cell repertoires in COVID-19. Study-wide context: COVID-19 samples, acute and convalescent, were from the United States, Italy and Spain. Sources were T cells, B-cell-depleted T cells, or PBMCs; the material itself was cDNA or gDNA.

The CDR3 totals 15 residues. Trimming cost V 4 bases and J 3 bases; bases outside gene matches: 3. CDR1 SNHLY and CDR2 FYNNEI come from the germline V gene. TCRdb's table, derived via immunoSEQ multiplex PCR, lists solely in-frame clones and lacks some. The table has about 200,000 clones, roughly nine tenths seen once. V is TRBV2 and J is TRBJ1-5; 10 nucleotides line up with TRBD1. The sequenced sample consisted of peripheral blood. This TCR was sampled from a woman in her 70s with acute or convalescent COVID-19. The CDR3 DNA reads as TGTGCCAGCAGTGGGGACAGGGGTCACAATCAGCCCCAGCATTTT. This translates into CASSGDRGHNQPQHF.